This T cell receptor (beta chain) was obtained from a study of blood T cell repertoires in COVID-19. The overall study: Sample material is recorded as cDNA or gDNA derived from T cells, B-cell-depleted T cells, or PBMCs.

Original processing methods: Reference gene primer amplification in the assay estimated nucleated cell counts. Produced via immunoSEQ multiplex PCR; TCRdb's table is partial and in-frame only. The DNA gave D and trimming, while V, J and clone size come from that table. The sample has about 100,000 clones, around four fifths seen once. V was clipped by 0 bases and J by 2 bases, with 17 bases between them. The CDR3 runs to 18 residues. CDR1 SGHDN and CDR2 FVKESK come from the germline V gene. This receptor was obtained from a man aged 45-65 years with active or convalescent COVID-19. The rearrangement joins TRBV14 to TRBJ2-1, with D tentatively TRBD2 (6 bases). Sequenced sample: peripheral blood. This CDR3 is CASSQEGWRSGPYNEQFF. In DNA, the CDR3 is TGTGCCAGCAGCCAAGAGGGCTGGCGAAGCGGGCCCTACAATGAGCAGTTCTTC.